This T cell receptor (beta chain) is drawn from a study of T cell repertoires in cytomegalovirus infection. Background on the study: Researchers turned to recently identified HLA-C-restricted CMV epitopes as well as well-studied HLA-B-restricted ones. Study-level findings and limits: The ex vivo response showed dominance by HLA-C-restricted CMV-specific TCR beta clonotypes.

CDR1 MNHEY and CDR2 SVGEGT come from the germline V gene. V lost 6 bases and J 3 bases, leaving 15 bases between the germline ends. This CDR3 region has 15 residues. One entry per CDR3 protein results from TCRdb running MiXCR on the reads. The sample lists about 480,000 distinct CDR3 sequences, about 33% occurring once. Notes on this clonotype: Antigen specificity is unknown.

Source: cultured PBMCs, taken from culture after CMV antigen stimulation. The TCR sequence derives from a human donor in good health (CMV status not recorded). Some clones in this sample may be carry-over from other donors' samples. This sequence joins TRBV6-2 or TRBV6-3 and TRBJ1-5, with a tentative D call TRBD1 (5 bases). The CDR3 DNA reads as TGTGCCAGCAGACACCCCGGGGCTTCCAATCAGCCCCAGCATTTT. It specifies CASRHPGASNQPQHF.